The clone carrying this T cell receptor beta chain was observed many times. This sample was taken from a study of regulatory T cells in long-lasting Graves disease. Time point defined: newly diagnosed GD, antithyroid drugs for less than 3 months. Generation of the TCR library employed RNA extracted from PBMCs. HTBI primers from iRepertoire and Arm-PCR of CDR3 regions yielded the TCR beta libraries. MiXCR, applied by TCRdb to the multiplex PCR reads, yields one record per CDR3 protein. The table lists some 500,000 distinct CDR3 sequences, roughly 13% of them singletons. Germline V gene lookup returns CDR1 SGHVS and CDR2 FQNEAQ. Trimming left V 1 base short and J 2 bases short, with 9 bases between. This CDR3 is 14 amino acids long. The same specimen was also included in a second study, on T cells in Graves' hyperthyroidism and ophthalmopathy.

The input for sequencing was peripheral blood mononuclear cells (PBMCs), taken at new diagnosis, from a patient treated with antithyroid drugs. The receptor's source is a man younger than 40 with Graves disease. This chain uses TRBV7-8 with TRBJ2-7, with D uncertain. The CDR3 sequence is CASSLVPGAYEQYF. DNA of the CDR3: TGTGCCAGCAGCTTAGTGCCAGGCGCCTACGAGCAGTACTTC.